This T cell receptor beta chain is from a study of Graves' ophthalmopathy and Graves' hyperthyroidism. RNA served as the template for amplifying TCR beta CDR3 regions. First-round RT-PCR relied on HTBI primers, and a second-round multiplex PCR came next. TCRdb reprocessed the multiplex PCR reads with MiXCR, giving one entry per CDR3 protein. In the table there are under 800,000 distinct CDR3 sequences, about 20% of which are singletons. This CDR3 has 16 amino acids. V shed 0 bases, J shed 6 bases, and the junction held 4 bases outside the gene matches. CDR1 is DFQATT and CDR2 is SNEGSKA in the germline V gene (reference sequence). Hyperthyroidism counted as stable given no ophthalmopathy within 18 months of follow-up.

The TCR sequence derives from a woman younger than 30 with stable Graves' hyperthyroidism. Some clones in this sample may be carry-over from other donors' samples. V and J are TRBV20-1 and TRBJ2-2; 13 nucleotides line up with TRBD2. The sample consisted of peripheral blood. CDR3 coding DNA: TGCAGTGCTAGAGAGTCAGGGACTAGCGGGGCCGGGGAGCTGTTTTTT. Its protein is CSARESGTSGAGELFF.